This T cell receptor (beta chain) was captured by sequencing in a study of human T cells and chemical hapten exposure. One entry per CDR3 protein results from TCRdb running MiXCR on the RACE reads. The sample includes about 84,000 distinct CDR3 sequences, more than 9% of them seen just once. V lost 5 bases and J 7 bases, leaving 15 bases between the germline ends. This CDR3 has 15 amino acids. Germline V gives CDR1 SGHTA, CDR2 FQGNSA. This clonotype has ten or more counts. Time point here: patch test 2, 6 weeks after DPC sensitization. Treatment here: therapeutic diphenylcyclopropenone sensitization with weekly scalp DPC.

The chain is built from TRBV7-2 and TRBJ1-6; no firm D call. This TCR was recovered from a woman in her fifties or sixties with alopecia areata. Some clones in this sample may be carry-over from other donors' samples. Sample: whole blood, taken in connection with sensitization to the hapten diphenylcyclopropenone (DPC). The CDR3 nucleotides are TGTGCCAGCAGCATCCGGGCCAGGCGAAATTCACCCCTCCACTTT. Protein product: CASSIRARRNSPLHF. The full variable domain, in which reference TRBV7-2 and TRBJ1-6 provide the parts outside the CDR3, is GAGVSQSPSNKVTEKGKDVELRCDPISGHTALYWYRQSLGQGLEFLIYFQGNSAPDKSGLPSDRFSAERTGGSVSTLTIQRTQQEDSAVYLCASSIRARRNSPLHFGNGTRLTVT.